These 21 T cell receptor beta chains came from one sample sequenced in a study of blood T cells in healthy people across ages. Then a second PCR, running roughly 6 to 12 cycles, was carried out with a sample-barcoded 5' primer and a J-beta primer mix. In TCRdb, the 5' RACE reads were re-called with MiXCR into one record per CDR3 protein. The sample lists about 500,000 distinct CDR3 sequences; about 24% were seen once. In addition, the sample was reused for a study of T cells of mothers and their children.

Sequencing was performed on blood. Every receptor here comes from a boy aged 5-17 years in good health.

The chain uses TRBV28 and TRBJ1-2; D is undetermined. There are 16 residues in the CDR3. Germline CDR1 and CDR2: MDHEN and SYDVKM. Trimming took off 5 bases at V and 4 bases at J, with 20 bases between the two ends. CDR3 coding DNA: TGTGCCAGCAGTCCCATACTACCGGGATCTGTCTATGGCTACACCTTC. Protein product: CASSPILPGSVYGYTF.

Only a few counts were recorded for this clonotype. The genes are TRBV4-3 and TRBJ1-6; 7 nucleotides line up with TRBD1. V lost 0 bases and J lost 7; bases outside the gene matches: 12. CDR1 and CDR2 (germline): LGHNA, YSLEER. CDR3 length: 18 amino acids. The CDR3 loop reads CASSQDLRAGGMNSPLHF. In nucleotides, the CDR3 is TGCGCCAGCAGCCAAGATCTCAGGGCAGGGGGTATGAATTCACCCCTCCACTTT.

This chain joins TRBV20-1 and TRBJ2-3; TRBD1 matches 8 bases. Germline CDR1 reads DFQATT; CDR2 reads SNEGSKA (reference sequence). This CDR3 is built from 15 residues. V dropped 3 bases and J dropped 5; count of bases not matched to a gene: 10. The CDR3 DNA reads TGCAGTGCTAGTATATCAGGGGGCTCTGGAGATACGCAGTATTTT. It translates to CSASISGGSGDTQYF.

The V and J genes are TRBV4-3 and TRBJ2-5; 9 bases are a match to TRBD2. CDR3 length: 16 residues. J lost 4 bases, V lost 0 bases, and 6 bases had no gene match. Germline-derived CDR1 and CDR2 are LGHNA and YSLEER. The CDR3 DNA follows: TGCGCCAGCAGCCAAGAGTTAGCGGGAGAGGCAGAGACCCAGTACTTC. Its translation: CASSQELAGEAETQYF.

There are a few counts of this clonotype. One junction end disagrees with the germline gene, perhaps due to a read error. This sequence joins TRBV7-7 and TRBJ2-3, with a possible D match to TRBD2 (6 bases). The CDR3 spans 14 residues. Germline assignment: CDR1 SSHAT and CDR2 FNYEAQ (reference sequence). For the CDR3, the DNA is TGTGCTAGCAGCTTAACCACGGGACTGGAGACGCAGTATTTT. This encodes CASSLTTGLETQYF. The full variable domain, its missing parts supplied by reference TRBV7-7 and TRBJ2-3, is GAGVSQSPRYKVTKRGQDVTLRCDPISSHATLYWYQQALGQGPEFLTYFNYEAQPDKSGLPSDRFSAERPEGSISTLTIQRTEQRDSAMYRCASSLTTGLETQYFGPGTRLTVL.

This clonotype occurred a few times. The gene calls are TRBV3-1 and TRBJ1-6; D remains unclear. Trimming cost V 3 bases and J 6 bases, with 12 bases left between them. Germline-derived CDR1 and CDR2 are LGHDT and YNNKEL (reference sequence). This CDR3 has 15 residues. The CDR3: CASSHTGPFNSPLHF. The CDR3 DNA reads TGTGCCAGCAGCCATACCGGGCCATTTAATTCACCCCTCCACTTT.

Notes on this clonotype: The junction does not match germline at one end; this may be a read error. V gene TRBV27 combines with J gene TRBJ2-2; weak D call: TRBD2 (6 bases). This CDR3 has 12 amino acids. Looked up from germline, CDR1 is MNHEY and CDR2 is SMNVEV (reference sequence). CDR3 nucleotide sequence: TGTGCCAGCAGTCTTAGGACCGGGGGGCTGTTTTTT. This translates into CASSLRTGGLFF.

The chain's CDR3 is CAISAGSTYNEQFF. In DNA form, the CDR3 reads TGTGCCATCAGCGCGGGATCTACCTACAATGAGCAGTTCTTC. This rearrangement joins TRBV10-3 to TRBJ2-1, with D maybe TRBD2 (6 bases). Germline V gene lookup returns CDR1 ENHRY and CDR2 SYGVKD. The germline V and J ends were trimmed by 6 bases and 2 bases, with 11 bases remaining between them. The CDR3 is 14 residues long.

J is TRBJ1-2 and V is TRBV2; weak D call: TRBD1 (5 bases). Germline V lookup: CDR1 SNHLY, CDR2 FYNNEI. V dropped 7 bases and J dropped 2 bases, with 32 bases sitting between them. The CDR3 length is 20 residues. The CDR3 nucleotides read TGTGCCAGCACCTCAAGGGGTGGCAGCTCGACGTTGAAGTACAACTATGGCTACACCTTC. Its translation: CASTSRGGSSTLKYNYGYTF. Combining the CDR3 with reference TRBV2 and TRBJ1-2 gives the whole variable domain EPEVTQTPSHQVTQMGQEVILRCVPISNHLYFYWYRQILGQKVEFLVSFYNNEISEKSEIFDDQFSVERPDGSNFTLKIRSTKLEDSAMYFCASTSRGGSSTLKYNYGYTFGSGTRLTVV.

This chain uses TRBV24-1 with TRBJ2-2; D is unresolved. The CDR3 is 14 amino acids. Per germline, CDR1 KGHDR and CDR2 SFDVKD. Trimming stripped 1 base from V and 5 bases from J, with 7 bases between. CDR3 region: CATSDFRGTGELFF. The DNA for the CDR3 is TGTGCCACCAGTGATTTTAGAGGAACCGGGGAGCTGTTTTTT.

To note about this clonotype: The junction departs from the called germline gene at one end, perhaps through a read error. The rearrangement uses TRBV6-2 or TRBV6-3 and TRBJ2-4, with 7 bases aligning to TRBD1. The germline CDR1 and CDR2 sequences are MNHEY and SVGEGT. The CDR3 sequence is 14 residues long. In nucleotides, the CDR3 is TGTGCCAGCAGTGCAGAACCGGGACAGAACATTCAGCACTTC. Translation: CASSAEPGQNIQHF.

To note about this clonotype: An end of the junction does not agree with germline; a read error may underlie this. The rearrangement joins TRBV27 to TRBJ2-5; possibly TRBD1 or TRBD2 for D (6 bases each). In germline, CDR1 is MNHEY, CDR2 SMNVEV (reference sequence). CDR3 length: 16 residues. CDR3 sequence reads: CASRPFLGGSQETQCF. For the CDR3, the DNA is TGTGCCAGCAGGCCGTTCTTAGGGGGGTCCCAAGAGACCCAGTGCTTC.

Comments on this clonotype: At one of its ends the junction is not consistent with the germline gene, which may arise from a read error. The chain links TRBV6-2 or TRBV6-3 to TRBJ2-2; D uncertain. This CDR3 region has 16 residues. Germline V CDR1 and CDR2: MNHEY, SVGEGT. Written as DNA, the CDR3 is TGTGCCGGCAGTCTGGTAGTTGGGGCGAACACCGGGGAGCTGTTTTTT. Amino acids: CAGSLVVGANTGELFF.

V gene TRBV11-2 combines with J gene TRBJ2-7, with 10 positions matching TRBD1. The trim removed 5 bases at V and 3 bases at J, leaving 13 bases unmatched. Germline V gene data show CDR1 as SGHAT and CDR2 as FQNNGV. The CDR3 contains 17 residues. CDR3 residues: CASSLRTGGVIIYEQYF. The CDR3, as DNA: TGTGCCAGCAGCCTTCGGACAGGGGGGGTAATCATCTACGAGCAGTACTTC.

The rearrangement links TRBV4-3 to TRBJ1-6; 8 bases match TRBD1. There are 16 residues in the CDR3. Germline assignment: CDR1 LGHNA and CDR2 YSLEER. V lost 3 bases to trimming and J lost 6 bases; unmatched junction nucleotides: 7. The CDR3 DNA is TGCGCCAGCAGCCAGGTCAGGGGGCAGGGTAATTCACCCCTCCACTTT. Encoded protein: CASSQVRGQGNSPLHF.

V gene TRBV20-1 combines with J gene TRBJ2-7; the D is unclear. The CDR3 covers 13 residues. Trimming stripped 4 bases from V and 2 bases from J, with 12 bases between. CDR1 is DFQATT, CDR2 SNEGSKA, per germline (reference sequence). CDR3 loop: CSAKDVTTYEQYF. CDR3 nucleotides: TGCAGTGCTAAAGACGTTACGACCTACGAGCAGTACTTC.

The rearrangement uses TRBV20-1 and TRBJ1-4, with 7 bases aligning to TRBD1. This CDR3 has 13 amino acids. Trimming took 0 bases from V and 14 from J; bases not matched to a gene: 9. Germline loops: CDR1 DFQATT, CDR2 SNEGSKA (reference sequence). The CDR3 DNA is TGCAGTGCTAGAGACGGGACAGCCGTTCATCTGTTTTTT. Translated, it gives CSARDGTAVHLFF.

This rearrangement joins TRBV11-2 to TRBJ2-4, with D tentatively TRBD1 (5 bases). V was clipped by 5 bases and J by 8 bases, with 19 bases between them. The CDR3 has 15 amino acids. Germline V CDR1 and CDR2: SGHAT, FQNNGV. The CDR3 spells CASSDRNSGRDIQYF. CDR3 sequence (DNA): TGTGCCAGCAGCGACCGGAATTCCGGCAGGGACATTCAGTACTTC. Based on the CDR3 plus reference TRBV11-2 and TRBJ2-4, the full variable domain is EAGVAQSPRYKIIEKRQSVAFWCNPISGHATLYWYQQILGQGPKLLIQFQNNGVVDDSQLPKDRFSAERLKGVDSTLKIQPAKLEDSAVYLCASSDRNSGRDIQYFGAGTRLSVL.

The chain employs TRBV7-3 and TRBJ2-5; D is unresolved. Deletions cut 1 base from V and 4 bases from J, with 7 bases between. Per the germline V gene, CDR1 is SGHTA and CDR2 is FQGTGA. The CDR3 covers 13 residues. CDR3 nucleotides: TGTGCCAGCAGCTTAAAGGTCAGAGAGACCCAGTACTTC. The encoded protein is CASSLKVRETQYF.

The rearrangement uses TRBV28 and TRBJ2-7; 7 bases are shared with TRBD1. The CDR3 consists of 20 residues. The germline CDR1 and CDR2 sequences are MDHEN and SYDVKM. V shed 5 bases and J 6 bases; nucleotides not matched to a gene: 28. The CDR3 DNA sequence: TGTGCCAGCAGTCCCACCCATCCCCCTACGGACAGGCCGTATACCTCCGAGCAGTACTTC. Protein sequence: CASSPTHPPTDRPYTSEQYF.

J is TRBJ2-1 and V is TRBV2; the match to TRBD1 covers 7 bases. The CDR3 sequence is 12 residues long. CDR1 and CDR2 from the germline V gene are SNHLY and FYNNEI. Trimming took 6 bases from V and 6 from J; bases not matched to a gene: 2. The CDR3 sequence is CASRGQLNEQFF. Written as DNA, the CDR3 is TGTGCCAGCAGGGGACAGCTCAATGAGCAGTTCTTC. The full variable domain, rest sourced from reference TRBV2 and TRBJ2-1, is EPEVTQTPSHQVTQMGQEVILRCVPISNHLYFYWYRQILGQKVEFLVSFYNNEISEKSEIFDDQFSVERPDGSNFTLKIRSTKLEDSAMYFCASRGQLNEQFFGPGTRLTVL.